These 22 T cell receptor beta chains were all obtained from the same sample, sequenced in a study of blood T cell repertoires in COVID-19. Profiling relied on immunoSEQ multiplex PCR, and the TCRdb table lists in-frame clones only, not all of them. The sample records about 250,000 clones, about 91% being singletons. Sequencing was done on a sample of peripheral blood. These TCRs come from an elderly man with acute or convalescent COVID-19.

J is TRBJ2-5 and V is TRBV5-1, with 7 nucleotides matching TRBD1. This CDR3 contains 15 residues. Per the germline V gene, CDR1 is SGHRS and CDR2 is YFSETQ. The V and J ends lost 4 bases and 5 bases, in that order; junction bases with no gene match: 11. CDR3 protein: CASSPSTGSLETQYF. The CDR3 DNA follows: TGCGCCAGCAGCCCCTCGACAGGGTCCTTGGAGACCCAGTACTTC.

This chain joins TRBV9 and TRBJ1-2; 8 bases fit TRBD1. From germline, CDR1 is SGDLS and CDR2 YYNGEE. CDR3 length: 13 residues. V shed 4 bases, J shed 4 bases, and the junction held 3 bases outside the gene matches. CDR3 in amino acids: CASSLGQGYGYTF. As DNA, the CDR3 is TGTGCCAGCAGCCTTGGACAGGGCTATGGCTACACCTTC.

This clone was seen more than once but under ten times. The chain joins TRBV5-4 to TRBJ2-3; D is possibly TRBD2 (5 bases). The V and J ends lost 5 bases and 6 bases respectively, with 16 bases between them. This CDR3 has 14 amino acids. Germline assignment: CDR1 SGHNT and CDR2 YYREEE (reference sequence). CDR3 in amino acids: CASSTEPWEDTQYF. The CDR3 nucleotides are TGTGCCAGCAGTACGGAGCCATGGGAGGATACGCAGTATTTT.

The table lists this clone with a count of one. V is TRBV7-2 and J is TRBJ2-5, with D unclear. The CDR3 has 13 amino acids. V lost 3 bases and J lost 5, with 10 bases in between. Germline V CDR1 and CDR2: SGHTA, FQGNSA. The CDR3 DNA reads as TGTGCCAGCAGCTTCGGGTACGGGGAGACCCAGTACTTC. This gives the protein CASSFGYGETQYF.

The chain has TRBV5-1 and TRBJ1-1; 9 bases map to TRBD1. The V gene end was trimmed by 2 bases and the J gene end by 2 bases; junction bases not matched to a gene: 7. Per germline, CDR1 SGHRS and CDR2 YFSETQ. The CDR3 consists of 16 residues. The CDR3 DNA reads TGCGCCAGCAGCTTCTTACCGGGACAGGGAAACACTGAAGCTTTCTTT. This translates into CASSFLPGQGNTEAFF.

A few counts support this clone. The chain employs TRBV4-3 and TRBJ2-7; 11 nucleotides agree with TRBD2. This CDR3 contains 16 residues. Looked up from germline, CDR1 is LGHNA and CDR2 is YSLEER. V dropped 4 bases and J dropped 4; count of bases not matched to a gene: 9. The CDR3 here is CASSPGLADLGYEQYF. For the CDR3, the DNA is TGCGCCAGCAGCCCGGGACTAGCGGACCTCGGGTACGAGCAGTACTTC.

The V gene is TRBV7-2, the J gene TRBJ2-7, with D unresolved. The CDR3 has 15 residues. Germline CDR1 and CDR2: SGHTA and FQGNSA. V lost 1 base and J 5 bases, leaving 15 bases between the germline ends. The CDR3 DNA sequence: TGTGCCAGCAGCTTAGGGTCCGTTACTGAGCACGAGCAGTACTTC. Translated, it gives CASSLGSVTEHEQYF.

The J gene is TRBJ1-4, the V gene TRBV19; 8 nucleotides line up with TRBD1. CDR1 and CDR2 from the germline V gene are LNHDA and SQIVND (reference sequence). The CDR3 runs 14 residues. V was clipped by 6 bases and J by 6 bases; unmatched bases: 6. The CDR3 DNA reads TGTGCCAGTAGAGAGACAGGGGAGGATGAAAAACTGTTTTTT. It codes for CASRETGEDEKLFF.

The CDR3, as DNA: TGTGCCAGCAGCCCAGACAACTCTGGAAACACCATATATTTT. It encodes CASSPDNSGNTIYF. The chain has TRBV7-2 and TRBJ1-3, with D uncertain. Germline CDR1 and CDR2: SGHTA and FQGNSA. Trimming cost V 5 bases and J 0 bases, with 8 bases left between them. CDR3 length equals 14 residues.

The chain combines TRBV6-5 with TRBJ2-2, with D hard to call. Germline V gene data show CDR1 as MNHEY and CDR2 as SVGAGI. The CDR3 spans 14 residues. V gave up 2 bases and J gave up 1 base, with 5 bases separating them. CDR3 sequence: CASSYERNTGELFF. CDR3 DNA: TGTGCCAGCAGTTACGAGAGGAACACCGGGGAGCTGTTTTTT.

Written as DNA, the CDR3 is TGTGCTAGTGCCTTCTGGAGCGGGGGGCAGGTAGATACGCAGTATTTT. This encodes CASAFWSGGQVDTQYF. The V gene is TRBV12-5, the J gene TRBJ2-3; the match to TRBD2 covers 9 bases. V shed 7 bases, J shed 5 bases, and the junction held 13 bases outside the gene matches. Germline V gene sequence: CDR1 LGHNT, CDR2 FRNRAP. The CDR3 sequence is 16 residues long.

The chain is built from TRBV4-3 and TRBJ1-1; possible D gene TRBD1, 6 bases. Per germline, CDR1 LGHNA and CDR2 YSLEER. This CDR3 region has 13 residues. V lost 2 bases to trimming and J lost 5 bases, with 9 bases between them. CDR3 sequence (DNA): TGCGCCAGCAGCCAACAGGGGTTTACTGAAGCTTTCTTT. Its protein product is CASSQQGFTEAFF.

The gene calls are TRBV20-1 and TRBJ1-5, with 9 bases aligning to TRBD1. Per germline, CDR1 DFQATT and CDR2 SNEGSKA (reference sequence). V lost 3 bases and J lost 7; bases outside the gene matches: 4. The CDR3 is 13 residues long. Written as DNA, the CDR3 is TGCAGTGCTAGTCGGGACAGGGCCCAGCCCCAGCATTTT. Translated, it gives CSASRDRAQPQHF.

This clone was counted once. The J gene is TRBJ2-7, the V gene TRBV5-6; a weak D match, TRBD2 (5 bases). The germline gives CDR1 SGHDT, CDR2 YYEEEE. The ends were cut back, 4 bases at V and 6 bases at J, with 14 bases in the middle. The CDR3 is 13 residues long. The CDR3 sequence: CASSGGLRLEQYF. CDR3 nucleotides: TGTGCCAGCAGCGGCGGACTGAGGCTCGAGCAGTACTTC.

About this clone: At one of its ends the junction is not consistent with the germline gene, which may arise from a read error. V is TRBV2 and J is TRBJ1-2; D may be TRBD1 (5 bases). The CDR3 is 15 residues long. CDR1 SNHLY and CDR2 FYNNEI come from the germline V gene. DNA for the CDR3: TGCTCCTCGAGGGGACCAAATTTGGGGGGCTATGGCTACACCTTC. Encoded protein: CSSRGPNLGGYGYTF.

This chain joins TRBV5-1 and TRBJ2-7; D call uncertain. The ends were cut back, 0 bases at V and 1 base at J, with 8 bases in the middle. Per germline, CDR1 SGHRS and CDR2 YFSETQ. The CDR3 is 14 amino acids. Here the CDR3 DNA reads TGCGCCAGCAGCTTGGAACAAGAATCCTACGAGCAGTACTTC. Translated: CASSLEQESYEQYF.

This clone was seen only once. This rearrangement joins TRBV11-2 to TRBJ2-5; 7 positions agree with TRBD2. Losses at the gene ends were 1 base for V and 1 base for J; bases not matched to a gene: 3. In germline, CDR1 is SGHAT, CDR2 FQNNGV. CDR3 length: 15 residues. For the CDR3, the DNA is TGTGCCAGCAGCTTAGCGGCTAGCGGCCAAGAGACCCAGTACTTC. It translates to CASSLAASGQETQYF.

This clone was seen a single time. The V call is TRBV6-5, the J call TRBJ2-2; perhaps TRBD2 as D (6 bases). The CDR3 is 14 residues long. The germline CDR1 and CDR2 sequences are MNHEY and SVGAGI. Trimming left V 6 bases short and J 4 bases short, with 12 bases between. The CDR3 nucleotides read TGTGCCAGCAGATCAGGGAGGTTCACCGGGGAGCTGTTTTTT. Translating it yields CASRSGRFTGELFF.

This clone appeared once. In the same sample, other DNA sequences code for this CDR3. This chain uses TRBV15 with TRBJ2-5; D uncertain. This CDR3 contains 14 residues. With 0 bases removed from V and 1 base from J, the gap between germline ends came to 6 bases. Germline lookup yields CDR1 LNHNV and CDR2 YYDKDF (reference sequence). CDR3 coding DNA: TGTGCCACCAGCAGAGATAGGAGCCAAGAGACCCAGTACTTC. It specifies CATSRDRSQETQYF.

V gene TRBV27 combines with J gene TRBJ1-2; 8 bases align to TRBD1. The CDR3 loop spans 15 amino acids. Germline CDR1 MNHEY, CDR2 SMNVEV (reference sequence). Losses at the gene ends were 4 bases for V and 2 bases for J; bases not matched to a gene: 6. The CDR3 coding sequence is TGTGCCAGCAGTTCTACAGGGGGGTACAACTATGGCTACACCTTC. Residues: CASSSTGGYNYGYTF.

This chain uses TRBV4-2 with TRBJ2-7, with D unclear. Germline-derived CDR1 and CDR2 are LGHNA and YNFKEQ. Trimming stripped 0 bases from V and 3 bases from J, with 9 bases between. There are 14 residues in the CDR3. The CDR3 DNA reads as TGTGCCAGCAGCCAAGAAAGCGACGGCTACGAGCAGTACTTC. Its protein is CASSQESDGYEQYF.

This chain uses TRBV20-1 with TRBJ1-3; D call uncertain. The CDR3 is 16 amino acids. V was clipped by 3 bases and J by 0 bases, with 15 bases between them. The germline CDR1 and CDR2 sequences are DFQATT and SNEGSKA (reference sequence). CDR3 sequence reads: CSASRQTISSGNTIYF. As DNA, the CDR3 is TGCAGTGCTAGTCGGCAGACTATTTCCTCTGGAAACACCATATATTTT.